This T cell receptor (beta chain) was sequenced during a study of T cell responses to AZD1222 COVID-19 vaccine (dated by TCRdb to the early 2020s). The study in broad terms: AZD1222 recipients with second doses at about 4 weeks or about 12 weeks were pooled, because spike-specific TCR depth and breadth did not differ between schedules. TCR sequencing covered roughly 230 trial participants: 207 given two doses of AZD1222 and 26 given two doses of MenACWY control vaccine. Trial participants were enrolled by age into subgroups of 18-55, 56-69 and 70-plus years, and around 150, 28 and 57 TCR-sequenced participants, respectively, were included in these subgroups. Study-wide conclusions, independent of this receptor: Conclusions about previously exposed vaccinees are limited, since just five or six AZD1222 recipients were seropositive for SARS-CoV-2 at baseline. Participants were mostly white British and included more females than males, and it was suggested by the authors that clonal diversity may have been underestimated. Because no day 14 peak-response samples were available, the repertoires could be characterized only after the peak T cell response. The 56-69-year group was small, and its depth increase did not reach significance, likely because of low power. Spike-specific TCR breadth and depth rose significantly after two AZD1222 doses compared with day 0 and with MenACWY recipients. CD4 TCRs associated with the vaccine covered the entire spike protein, and the dominant responses were in regions 160-218 and 743-854. Reportedly, close to half of the unique spike-specific TCRs recognized epitopes lying outside the regions that are mutated in the B.1.351 and B.1.1.7 variants.

The sample's time point label, decoded: baseline before first vaccination. Vaccinee samples were obtained from the UK trials COV001 and COV002, which included a single-blind randomized controlled phase 2/3 trial of AZD1222 (ChAdOx1 nCoV-19) in healthy adults. Trial participant PBMC samples were collected at day 0 and day 28 after the second dose for TCRbeta chain sequencing. Worth noting for this clone: Its antigen is unknown. No quality values exist for individual bases; no much larger clone is one base distant.

The CDR3 regions of human TCRbeta chains were analyzed by immunosequencing. In the paper's pipeline: TCRs in the repertoires were compared against a reference library of SARS-CoV-2-specific TCRs that had been generated with the MIRA antigen-specificity platform. Breadth was defined as the fraction of unique TCRs that were SARS-CoV-2-associated, and depth was defined as the fraction of total T cells that were SARS-CoV-2-associated. Using the MIRA data, each spike-specific TCR was assigned both to the spike region to which the TCR was reactive and to a CD4 or CD8 class. Log10-transformed breadth and depth values were compared by one-way ANOVA with Sidak's multiple comparisons tests. TCRdb stores this immuneACCESS table with in-frame sequences only. Part of the clones is absent; in the studies checked, under half of the shortfall reflects unresolved V genes, and no reason is known for the rest. V, J and clone size are taken as reported in that table, and D and trimming were inferred from the DNA itself. A total of some 120,000 clones appear in this sample, approximately 85% of them only once. Clones ranked in the top ten supply about 8.5% of the sample.

The V and J ends are trimmed by 0 bases and 3 bases, leaving 11 bases between them. The germline V gene provides CDR1 KGHSH and CDR2 LQKENI. Its CDR3 holds 16 amino acids, cysteine through phenylalanine. Here the CDR3 DNA is all that survives: 48 bases in frame from base 1. The source material was peripheral blood, sampled on day 0 of AZD1222 vaccination. The origin of this receptor is an adult in good health. This chain joins TRBV18 to TRBJ2-2; no D gene is confidently identified. CDR3 loop: CASSPPRSRDTGELFF. The DNA is as follows: TGTGCCAGCTCACCACCCAGGAGTCGGGACACCGGGGAGCTGTTTTTT.